The 4 T cell receptor beta chains below all came from one sample that was sequenced in a study of T cells after yellow fever vaccination (dated by TCRdb to the late 2010s). Library preparation used 5' RACE. The listed sequencing device is Illumina HiSeq 2500. TCRdb reprocessed the public reads (quality trimming at Q25 with fastp, clone calling with MiXCR) and kept in-frame beta chains. Here each entry gathers all rows of one CDR3 protein and keeps the most common genes and DNA. The sample table holds under 550,000 distinct CDR3 sequences, of which less than 25% were seen once. The ten most abundant clones make up about 16% of the sample. Sample treatment or condition, as interpreted from the label and publication: live attenuated yellow fever vaccine strain. The sequencing here drew on PBMCs, taken roughly 20 days after the first yellow fever vaccination. Receptors originate from a young man who received the YFV17D yellow fever vaccine.

The chain has TRBV29-1 and TRBJ1-2; maybe TRBD1 (6 bases). The germline V gene encodes CDR1 SQVTM and CDR2 ANQGSEA. This CDR3 comprises 11 residues. Trimming pared 7 bases from V and 4 bases from J, leaving 10 bases between. The CDR3 bases are TGCAGCGGTAGGGGGACCTATGGCTACACCTTC. This gives the protein CSGRGTYGYTF.

This sequence joins TRBV29-1 and TRBJ2-5; TRBD1 matches 9 bases. CDR3 length: 15 amino acids. J lost 5 bases, V lost 1 base, and 8 bases had no gene match. Looked up from germline, CDR1 is SQVTM and CDR2 is ANQGSEA. CDR3 loop: CSVEVRGQGRETQYF. DNA for the CDR3: TGCAGCGTTGAAGTTCGGGGACAGGGAAGGGAGACCCAGTACTTC.

V gene TRBV7-9 combines with J gene TRBJ2-7, with TRBD1 identical over 8 bases. The CDR3 sequence is 15 residues long. Germline CDR1 and CDR2: SEHNR and FQNEAQ (reference sequence). The V and J ends lost 2 bases and 6 bases, in that order; junction bases with no gene match: 9. CDR3 nucleotides: TGTGCCAGCAGCTTACCGACAGGGGAACTGGGCGAGCAGTACGTC. Translating gives CASSLPTGELGEQYV.

The chain uses TRBV28 and TRBJ2-5, with D possibly matching TRBD1 (6 bases). Per germline, CDR1 MDHEN and CDR2 SYDVKM. The CDR3 loop spans 15 amino acids. Between the trimmed V and J ends, which lost 3 bases and 3 bases, there was a span of 14 bases. In DNA, the CDR3 is TGTGCCAGCAGTTTGACACCTTGGACAGAAGAGACCCAGTACTTC. Protein sequence: CASSLTPWTEETQYF.